A single sample gave rise to the 20 T cell receptor beta chains below, sequenced in a study of graft-versus-host responses after intestinal transplantation. These receptors' targets are unknown. Clones were read by immunoSEQ multiplex PCR, and TCRdb kept only the in-frame ones, dropping some. The sample consists of 100,000 or so clones, 90% to 95% of them appearing once. The sample here was unstimulated CD4+ T cells sorted from spleen or lymph node cells, taken before intestinal transplant. The receptor source for this set is a human donor who received an intestinal transplant.

This chain joins TRBV27 and TRBJ2-2; D is perhaps TRBD2 (5 bases). The CDR3 contains 17 residues. V lost 6 bases and J 6 bases, leaving 23 bases between the germline ends. Germline CDR1 is MNHEY and CDR2 is SMNVEV (reference sequence). Here the CDR3 reads CASRARETSRTPGELFF. The DNA of the CDR3 is TGTGCCAGCAGAGCAAGGGAAACCAGCCGGACTCCCGGGGAGCTGTTTTTT.

The V and J genes are TRBV7-9 and TRBJ1-4, with D uncertain. V was cut by 3 bases and J by 5 bases, with 13 bases left in between. Per the germline V gene, CDR1 is SEHNR and CDR2 is FQNEAQ (reference sequence). The CDR3 is made up of 15 amino acids. Here the CDR3 reads CASSFTAGNNEKLFF. DNA of the CDR3: TGTGCCAGCAGCTTTACGGCGGGGAACAATGAAAAACTGTTTTTT.

This clone was observed a single time. V gene TRBV6-5 combines with J gene TRBJ1-2; 8 positions match TRBD1. The CDR3 is made up of 12 amino acids. V lost 5 bases to trimming and J lost 4 bases; unmatched junction nucleotides: 0. CDR1 is MNHEY and CDR2 is SVGAGI in the germline V gene. CDR3 in amino acids: CASSGTGYGYTF. Here the CDR3 DNA reads TGTGCCAGCAGTGGGACAGGCTATGGCTACACCTTC.

This rearrangement joins TRBV10-2 to TRBJ2-7; 10 nucleotides agree with TRBD2. The CDR3 runs to 14 residues. Germline-derived CDR1 and CDR2 are WSHSY and SAAADI. With V trimmed by 4 bases and J by 3 bases, 3 bases remained unmatched. CDR3 coding DNA: TGCGCCAGCAGTGCTAAGCGGGAGGGCTACGAGCAGTACTTC. It is translated as CASSAKREGYEQYF.

The chain recombines TRBV7-9 with TRBJ2-5; D is undetermined. Per germline, CDR1 SEHNR and CDR2 FQNEAQ (reference sequence). The length of the CDR3 is 15 residues. With 1 base removed from V and 5 bases from J, the gap between germline ends came to 14 bases. The CDR3 sequence is CASSLGSSAAETQYF. In nucleotides, the CDR3 is TGTGCCAGCAGCTTAGGGTCTTCCGCCGCGGAGACCCAGTACTTC.

CDR3 DNA: TGTGCCAGTAGCACAGGTTTCTCCTACGAGCAGTACTTC. Amino acids: CASSTGFSYEQYF. The chain is built from TRBV19 and TRBJ2-7; a possible D gene is TRBD1 (5 bases). Looked up from germline, CDR1 is LNHDA and CDR2 is SQIVND (reference sequence). V lost 6 bases to trimming and J lost 0 bases, with 9 bases between them. The CDR3 runs 13 residues.

The chain links TRBV9 to TRBJ1-2; D uncertain. The CDR3 runs 15 residues. Trimming took 4 bases from V and 8 from J, leaving 21 bases between them. Germline V gives CDR1 SGDLS, CDR2 YYNGEE. The CDR3, as DNA: TGTGCCAGCAGCCCTAGCGGCCGGGAAGCGATCGGCTACACCTTC. Residues: CASSPSGREAIGYTF. Variable domain in full (rest from reference TRBV9 and TRBJ1-2): DSGVTQTPKHLITATGQRVTLRCSPRSGDLSVYWYQQSLDQGLQFLIQYYNGEERAKGNILERFSAQQFPDLHSELNLSSLELGDSALYFCASSPSGREAIGYTFGSGTRLTVV.

The chain uses TRBV5-4 and TRBJ1-1, with TRBD1 identical over 8 bases. V lost 4 bases and J lost 1; bases outside the gene matches: 3. Germline CDR1 and CDR2: SGHNT and YYREEE (reference sequence). This CDR3 region has 14 residues. CDR3 in DNA: TGTGCCAGCAGCCCGGACAGGGCGAACACTGAAGCTTTCTTT. This codes for CASSPDRANTEAFF. Drawing the rest from reference TRBV5-4 and TRBJ1-1, the complete variable domain is ETGVTQSPTHLIKTRGQQVTLRCSSQSGHNTVSWYQQALGQGPQFIFQYYREEENGRGNFPPRFSGLQFPNYSSELNVNALELDDSALYLCASSPDRANTEAFFGQGTRLTVV.

The rearrangement uses TRBV7-2 and TRBJ1-6, with D unclear. This CDR3 has 15 residues. V lost 2 bases to trimming and J lost 7 bases, with 12 bases between them. Germline-derived CDR1 and CDR2 are SGHTA and FQGNSA. This CDR3 is CASSLWSPMNSPLHF. CDR3 coding DNA: TGTGCCAGCAGCTTATGGAGCCCGATGAATTCACCCCTCCACTTT.

The CDR3 reads CASLTWTSGGGFTSTDTQYF. The CDR3, as DNA: TGTGCCAGCCTGACTTGGACTAGCGGGGGGGGGTTTACTAGCACAGATACGCAGTATTTT. The J gene is TRBJ2-3, the V gene TRBV2; 15 bases map to TRBD2. Losses at the gene ends were 8 bases for V and 0 bases for J; bases not matched to a gene: 15. Germline values: CDR1 SNHLY, CDR2 FYNNEI. This CDR3 is built from 20 residues.

The rearrangement joins TRBV28 to TRBJ2-7; 7 nucleotides match TRBD1. CDR1 and CDR2 from the germline V gene are MDHEN and SYDVKM. With 0 bases clipped from V and 4 bases from J, the junction kept 3 bases outside the gene matches. The CDR3 consists of 14 residues. CDR3: CASSLWSTGYEQYF. The CDR3 DNA reads TGTGCCAGCAGTTTATGGTCGACAGGGTACGAGCAGTACTTC. The whole variable domain, remainder taken from reference TRBV28 and TRBJ2-7, is DVKVTQSSRYLVKRTGEKVFLECVQDMDHENMFWYRQDPGLGLRLIYFSYDVKMKEKGDIPEGYSVSREKKERFSLILESASTNQTSMYLCASSLWSTGYEQYFGPGTRLTVT.

The chain uses TRBV21-1 and TRBJ2-7; the DNA was not used to check the table's D call, TRBD2. TRBV21-1 is reported as a pseudogene. CDR3 length equals 15 residues. Here the CDR3 reads CASSKAREGPYEQYF. As DNA, the CDR3 is TGTGCCAGCAGCAAAGCCCGGGAGGGCCCCTACGAGCAGTACTTC.

The V gene is TRBV28, the J gene TRBJ2-3, with 7 bases identical to TRBD2. Trimming at V came to 5 bases and at J to 6 bases, leaving 11 bases not matched to a gene. The CDR3 length is 15 residues. From germline, CDR1 is MDHEN and CDR2 SYDVKM. The CDR3: CASSVGAGIVDTQYF. CDR3 bases: TGTGCCAGCAGTGTGGGAGCGGGAATCGTGGATACGCAGTATTTT.

This chain connects TRBV7-9 to TRBJ1-6, with 7 bases aligning to TRBD1. This CDR3 has 14 amino acids. V was pared by 5 bases and J by 7 bases, with 5 bases of the junction left unmatched. Germline assignment: CDR1 SEHNR and CDR2 FQNEAQ (reference sequence). The chain's CDR3 is CASSPGTENSPLHF. The CDR3 DNA follows: TGTGCCAGCAGCCCTGGGACAGAGAATTCACCCCTCCACTTT.

The chain is built from TRBV5-1 and TRBJ2-5; TRBD2 might be the D (5 bases). Germline V CDR1 and CDR2: SGHRS, YFSETQ. There are 14 residues in the CDR3. Trimming pared 6 bases from V and 4 bases from J, leaving 16 bases between. CDR3 amino acids: CASTKAGDAETQYF. The CDR3 nucleotides read TGCGCCAGCACTAAGGCCGGGGATGCAGAGACCCAGTACTTC.

The V and J genes are TRBV4-1 and TRBJ2-5, with 11 bases identical to TRBD2. The J call may be wrong; the DNA end is better matched by TRBJ2-7. The CDR3 runs to 16 residues. Germline values: CDR1 MGHRA, CDR2 YSYEKL. The CDR3 DNA reads TGCGCCAGCAGCCAATTGGGACTAGCGGCCTCCTACGAGCAGTACTTC. Its protein is CASSQLGLAASYEQYF.

The chain links TRBV27 to TRBJ2-7, with 13 bases fitting TRBD2. The CDR3 is 17 residues long. CDR1 and CDR2 from the germline V gene are MNHEY and SMNVEV (reference sequence). V shed 6 bases and J 5 bases; nucleotides not matched to a gene: 13. The CDR3 loop reads CASRPTSGRLFVHEQYF. The CDR3 bases are TGTGCCAGCAGACCGACTAGCGGGAGGCTGTTTGTTCACGAGCAGTACTTC.

The chain joins TRBV6-6 to TRBJ2-3; 9 bases are a match to TRBD1. There are 16 residues in the CDR3. V shed 1 base and J 2 bases; nucleotides not matched to a gene: 4. Germline assignment: CDR1 MNHNY and CDR2 SVGAGI (reference sequence). CDR3 protein: CASSYYGTGTTDTQYF. CDR3 nucleotide sequence: TGTGCCAGCAGTTACTATGGGACAGGGACCACAGATACGCAGTATTTT.

This clone came up a few times. V and J are TRBV6-5 and TRBJ1-3; D is uncertain. CDR3 length: 13 amino acids. CDR1 and CDR2 (germline): MNHEY, SVGAGI. V was trimmed by 6 bases and J by 8 bases, leaving 14 bases between them. CDR3 in amino acids: CASRFVPGDTIYF. In DNA form, the CDR3 reads TGTGCCAGCAGATTCGTCCCCGGGGACACCATATATTTT.

This chain links TRBV7-2 with TRBJ2-7, with D possibly TRBD2 on 6 matching bases. The CDR3 covers 13 residues. Germline loops: CDR1 SGHTA, CDR2 FQGNSA. V was pared by 2 bases and J by 5 bases, with 10 bases between. DNA of the CDR3: TGTGCCAGCAGCTTAAGGTGGAGGGACGAGCAGTACTTC. It specifies CASSLRWRDEQYF.